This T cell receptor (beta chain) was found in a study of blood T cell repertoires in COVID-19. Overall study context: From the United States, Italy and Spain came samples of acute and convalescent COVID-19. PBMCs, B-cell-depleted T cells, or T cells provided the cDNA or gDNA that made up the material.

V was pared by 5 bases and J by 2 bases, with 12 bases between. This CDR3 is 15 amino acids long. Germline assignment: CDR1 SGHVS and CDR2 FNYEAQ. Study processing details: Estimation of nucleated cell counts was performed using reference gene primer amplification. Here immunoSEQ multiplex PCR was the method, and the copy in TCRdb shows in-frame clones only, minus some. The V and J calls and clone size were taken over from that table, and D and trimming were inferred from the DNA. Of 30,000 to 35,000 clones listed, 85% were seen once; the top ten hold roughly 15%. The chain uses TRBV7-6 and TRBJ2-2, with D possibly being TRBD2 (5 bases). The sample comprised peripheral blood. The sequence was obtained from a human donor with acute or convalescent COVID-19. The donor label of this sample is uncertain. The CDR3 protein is CASSPGSGNTGELFF. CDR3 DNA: TGTGCCAGCAGCCCGGGGAGCGGCAACACCGGGGAGCTGTTTTTT.